These 31 T cell receptor beta chains were sequenced from one sample in a study of blood T cell repertoires in COVID-19. Clones were read by immunoSEQ multiplex PCR, and TCRdb kept only the in-frame ones, dropping some. The sample carries 150,000 to 200,000 clones, about 80% recorded once. The sample consisted of peripheral blood. These receptor sequences come from a human donor with acute or convalescent COVID-19. The donor label of this sample is uncertain.

This sequence joins TRBV4-1 and TRBJ2-5; D perhaps matches TRBD2 (6 bases). V lost 3 bases, J lost 7 bases, and 18 bases lay in between. CDR1 and CDR2 from the germline V gene are MGHRA and YSYEKL. The CDR3 totals 15 residues. The DNA for the CDR3 is TGCGCCAGCAGCCAGGAGCGCGCGGCCGGGGGGACCCAGTACTTC. Translation: CASSQERAAGGTQYF.

V usage is TRBV6-5 and J usage is TRBJ1-2, with 11 bases lining up with TRBD1. The CDR3 runs to 15 residues. Germline V gene data show CDR1 as MNHEY and CDR2 as SVGAGI. Trimming at V came to 0 bases and at J to 4 bases, leaving 1 base not matched to a gene. The CDR3 nucleotides are TGTGCCAGCAGTTACTCGGGGACAGGGGGCTATGGCTACACCTTC. Translating it yields CASSYSGTGGYGYTF.

The chain carries TRBV2 and TRBJ1-2; possible D gene TRBD1, 5 bases. The CDR3 is 14 amino acids. Trimming pared 4 bases from V and 5 bases from J, leaving 14 bases between. Germline V gives CDR1 SNHLY, CDR2 FYNNEI. The CDR3 bases are TGTGCCAGCAGTGGTAAGGGGAACGCTTATGGCTACACCTTC. Amino acids: CASSGKGNAYGYTF.

The chain combines TRBV18 with TRBJ1-4; unclear D gene. The germline gives CDR1 KGHSH, CDR2 LQKENI. CDR3 length: 15 amino acids. Trimming pared 2 bases from V and 3 bases from J, leaving 10 bases between. The CDR3 sequence: CASSPEALSNEKLFF. The CDR3 DNA is TGTGCCAGCTCACCAGAGGCACTATCTAATGAAAAACTGTTTTTT.

The rearrangement uses TRBV11-3 and TRBJ2-5; TRBD1 might be the D (8 bases). This CDR3 is built from 15 residues. The germline V and J ends were trimmed by 5 bases and 1 base, with 14 bases remaining between them. The germline V gene has CDR1 SGHNT and CDR2 YENEEA. Here the CDR3 reads CASSPGGGSQETQYF. CDR3 DNA: TGTGCCAGCAGCCCAGGGGGCGGGAGCCAAGAGACCCAGTACTTC. Filled out from reference TRBV11-3 and TRBJ2-5, the complete variable domain reads EAGVVQSPRYKIIEKKQPVAFWCNPISGHNTLYWYLQNLGQGPELLIRYENEEAVDDSQLPKDRFSAERLKGVDSTLKIQPAELGDSAVYLCASSPGGGSQETQYFGPGTRLLVL.

The chain has TRBV19 and TRBJ1-5, with TRBD1 matching 9 bases. The V and J ends lost 6 bases and 2 bases, in that order; junction bases with no gene match: 20. Germline V gene sequence: CDR1 LNHDA, CDR2 SQIVND (reference sequence). The CDR3 length is 20 residues. The CDR3 sequence is CASRPEGQGNFRWGNQPQHF. CDR3 DNA sequence: TGTGCCAGTAGGCCGGAGGGACAGGGAAATTTTCGGTGGGGCAATCAGCCCCAGCATTTT.

The V and J genes are TRBV3-1 (or the pseudogene TRBV3-2) and TRBJ1-2, with a tentative D call TRBD1 (5 bases). Germline assignment: CDR1 LGHDT and CDR2 YNNKEL (reference sequence). The germline V and J ends were trimmed by 3 bases and 8 bases, with 7 bases remaining between them. The CDR3 contains 11 residues. CDR3 DNA: TGTGCCAGCAGCCAGGGGCAAGGCTACACCTTC. Its protein is CASSQGQGYTF.

This clone is a singleton in its sample. The genes are TRBV7-3 and TRBJ2-1, with D maybe TRBD1 (6 bases). V gave up 5 bases and J gave up 6 bases, with 17 bases separating them. The CDR3 contains 15 residues. From germline, CDR1 is SGHTA and CDR2 FQGTGA. The CDR3 loop reads CASSPDSEIANEQFF. The DNA of the CDR3 is TGTGCCAGCAGCCCGGACAGCGAAATTGCCAATGAGCAGTTCTTC.

This clone was observed many times. This chain links TRBV20-1 with TRBJ1-2; D might be TRBD1 (5 bases). The ends were cut back, 3 bases at V and 3 bases at J, with 8 bases in the middle. The V gene's germline CDR1 is DFQATT and CDR2 SNEGSKA (reference sequence). This CDR3 has 12 residues. The CDR3 spells CSASTGDYGYTF. Written as DNA, the CDR3 is TGCAGTGCTAGTACAGGCGACTATGGCTACACCTTC.

The genes are TRBV5-1 and TRBJ2-1; 10 positions agree with TRBD1. Germline CDR1 SGHRS, CDR2 YFSETQ. The trim removed 2 bases at V and 0 bases at J, leaving 5 bases unmatched. The CDR3 is 17 amino acids. The CDR3 DNA sequence: TGCGCCAGCAGCTTATGGACAGGGGGTCTCTCCTACAATGAGCAGTTCTTC. Its translation is CASSLWTGGLSYNEQFF.

This clone showed up just a few times. The chain recombines TRBV19 with TRBJ1-2; 8 bases are a match to TRBD1. The CDR3 totals 16 residues. V dropped 2 bases and J dropped 0; count of bases not matched to a gene: 5. Germline-derived CDR1 and CDR2 are LNHDA and SQIVND (reference sequence). The CDR3 DNA sequence: TGTGCCAGTAGTATAAGCGGACAGGGCTCTAACTATGGCTACACCTTC. This gives the protein CASSISGQGSNYGYTF.

This chain joins TRBV7-4 and TRBJ1-2; tentatively, D is TRBD1 (5 bases). Germline V lookup: CDR1 SGHVT, CDR2 SQSDAQ. Trimming left V 2 bases short and J 2 bases short, with 21 bases between. CDR3 length: 18 residues. CDR3 sequence reads: CASSLPLDRNGANYGYTF. Written as DNA, the CDR3 is TGTGCCAGCAGCTTACCTTTGGATAGGAATGGGGCCAACTATGGCTACACCTTC. Together with reference TRBV7-4 and TRBJ1-2, the CDR3 gives the full variable domain: GAGVSQSPRYKVAKRGRDVALRCDSISGHVTLYWYRQTLGQGSEVLTYSQSDAQRDKSGRPSGRFSAERPERSVSTLKIQRTEQGDSAVYLCASSLPLDRNGANYGYTFGSGTRLTVV.

This clone came up a few times. The J gene is TRBJ2-7, the V gene TRBV5-1, with 7 positions matching TRBD2. Germline V gives CDR1 SGHRS, CDR2 YFSETQ. The CDR3 consists of 15 residues. V lost 4 bases, J lost 6 bases, and 13 bases stayed unmatched. This chain's CDR3 is CASSPSGLPGSEQYF. The CDR3 DNA reads TGCGCCAGCAGCCCTTCGGGACTACCGGGGTCCGAGCAGTACTTC.

The chain couples TRBV28 to TRBJ2-7, with TRBD2 identical over 10 bases. V was clipped by 4 bases and J by 0 bases; unmatched bases: 6. Per the germline V gene, CDR1 is MDHEN and CDR2 is SYDVKM. The CDR3 is 16 residues long. CDR3 protein: CASSSPTSGISYEQYF. As DNA, the CDR3 is TGTGCCAGCAGTTCGCCAACTAGCGGGATCTCCTACGAGCAGTACTTC.

The chain has TRBV10-3 and TRBJ1-1; 8 bases fit TRBD1. With 4 bases clipped from V and 4 bases from J, the junction kept 2 bases outside the gene matches. Germline V gives CDR1 ENHRY, CDR2 SYGVKD. The CDR3 extends over 13 amino acids. CDR3 nucleotides: TGTGCCATCAGTGCAGGGGGCGGCACTGAAGCTTTCTTT. As protein: CAISAGGGTEAFF.

The chain joins TRBV30 to TRBJ2-1, with 9 bases aligning to TRBD2. CDR3 size: 15 residues. After removal of 4 bases from V and 4 bases from J, the junction contained 8 bases not matched to a gene. The germline V gene has CDR1 GTSNPN and CDR2 SVGIG (reference sequence). CDR3 region: CAWMGARGGYNEQFF. Here the CDR3 DNA reads TGTGCCTGGATGGGAGCGCGGGGGGGTTACAATGAGCAGTTCTTC.

This chain connects TRBV6-2 or TRBV6-3 to TRBJ2-1; TRBD2 might be the D (7 bases). The CDR3 loop spans 14 amino acids. In germline, CDR1 is MNHEY, CDR2 SVGEGT. Trimming shortened V by 4 bases and J by 7 bases, and 14 bases separated the two germline ends. CDR3 DNA sequence: TGTGCCAGCAGTTCGGGGGGACAAGTGAATGAGCAGTTCTTC. It yields the protein CASSSGGQVNEQFF.

The chain carries TRBV6-2 or TRBV6-3 and TRBJ2-7; no firm D call. The CDR3 length is 15 residues. Germline V lookup: CDR1 MNHEY, CDR2 SVGEGT. V lost 1 base, J lost 4 bases, and 14 bases lay in between. CDR3 amino acids: CASSYFRRNPYEQYF. The CDR3 nucleotides are TGTGCCAGCAGTTACTTTAGGCGGAACCCTTACGAGCAGTACTTC.

The rearrangement links TRBV5-6 to TRBJ2-5; the match to TRBD1 covers 7 bases. V lost 4 bases to trimming and J lost 0 bases; unmatched junction nucleotides: 9. The CDR3 extends over 16 amino acids. CDR1 is SGHDT, CDR2 YYEEEE, per germline. CDR3 sequence reads: CASSGLGTENQETQYF. CDR3 in DNA: TGTGCCAGCAGCGGGCTCGGGACAGAGAACCAAGAGACCCAGTACTTC.

The chain is built from TRBV30 and TRBJ1-2, with 9 bases identical to TRBD1. The CDR3 consists of 13 residues. The V gene's germline CDR1 is GTSNPN and CDR2 SVGIG (reference sequence). With 0 bases clipped from V and 7 bases from J, the junction kept 3 bases outside the gene matches. The CDR3 nucleotides read TGTGCCTGGAGTGTATCGGACAGGGGTGGCTACACCTTC. Protein sequence: CAWSVSDRGGYTF.

V gene TRBV6-6 combines with J gene TRBJ2-7; D is ambiguous. Germline V gives CDR1 MNHNY, CDR2 SVGAGI (reference sequence). The V and J ends lost 10 bases and 5 bases respectively, with 15 bases between them. The CDR3 totals 12 residues. The CDR3 bases are TGTGCCACCTACGGTCGAACGGACGAGCAGTACTTC. Translated: CATYGRTDEQYF.

The V call is TRBV28, the J call TRBJ2-5; TRBD1 aligns across 11 bases. Trimming cost V 2 bases and J 5 bases; bases outside gene matches: 4. Germline CDR1 is MDHEN and CDR2 is SYDVKM. This CDR3 is built from 15 residues. CDR3 loop: CASSLGQGARETQYF. CDR3 coding DNA: TGTGCCAGCAGTTTAGGACAGGGGGCTAGGGAGACCCAGTACTTC.

This rearrangement joins TRBV5-6 to TRBJ2-5; 7 bases map to TRBD1. The length of the CDR3 is 14 residues. The germline V gene has CDR1 SGHDT and CDR2 YYEEEE. The V gene end was trimmed by 0 bases and the J gene end by 2 bases; junction bases not matched to a gene: 1. The CDR3 nucleotides read TGTGCCAGCAGCTTGGGGACAGGTCAAGAGACCCAGTACTTC. Its protein is CASSLGTGQETQYF.

This chain connects TRBV29-1 to TRBJ2-1, with 13 bases identical to TRBD2. The trim removed 7 bases at V and 4 bases at J, leaving 1 base unmatched. The CDR3 is made up of 13 amino acids. Germline V gene lookup returns CDR1 SQVTM and CDR2 ANQGSEA. The CDR3 region has the DNA TGCAGCGGGGGACTAGCGGGATACAATGAGCAGTTCTTC. Translation gives CSGGLAGYNEQFF.

V is TRBV6-2 or TRBV6-3 and J is TRBJ1-2; tentative D call: TRBD1 (6 bases). V was pared by 4 bases and J by 0 bases, with 12 bases between. Germline V gene sequence: CDR1 MNHEY, CDR2 SVGEGT. The length of the CDR3 is 15 residues. The CDR3 DNA reads as TGTGCCAGCAGTTTACGACAGGACACTAACTATGGCTACACCTTC. This gives the protein CASSLRQDTNYGYTF.

The chain combines TRBV5-6 with TRBJ2-6; no reliable D call. V lost 2 bases and J 1 base, leaving 7 bases between the germline ends. The germline CDR1 and CDR2 sequences are SGHDT and YYEEEE. This CDR3 spans 15 amino acids. CDR3 nucleotide sequence: TGTGCCAGCAGCTTCGACACGTCTGGGGCCAACGTCCTGACTTTC. Protein: CASSFDTSGANVLTF.

This clone was detected only once. The chain uses TRBV28 and TRBJ2-5; TRBD2 agrees at 11 bases. V shed 6 bases and J 5 bases; nucleotides not matched to a gene: 17. The CDR3 consists of 18 residues. Per the germline V gene, CDR1 is MDHEN and CDR2 is SYDVKM. The CDR3 region has the DNA TGTGCCAGCAGCTCAAGTGGCATTAGCGGGAGGGGGGAGGAGACCCAGTACTTC. It encodes CASSSSGISGRGEETQYF.

V gene TRBV19 combines with J gene TRBJ2-1; tentatively, D is TRBD2 (5 bases). Trimming removed 7 bases at V and 0 bases at J, with 13 bases between. Germline V gene sequence: CDR1 LNHDA, CDR2 SQIVND (reference sequence). The CDR3 consists of 15 residues. Here the CDR3 DNA reads TGTGCCAGTAAACGTACAACTAGCTCCTACAATGAGCAGTTCTTC. The encoded protein is CASKRTTSSYNEQFF.

The chain has TRBV27 and TRBJ1-2; D is unresolved. Deletions cut 3 bases from V and 6 bases from J, with 11 bases between. Germline lookup yields CDR1 MNHEY and CDR2 SMNVEV (reference sequence). The CDR3 spans 13 residues. In nucleotides, the CDR3 is TGTGCCAGCAGTTTTGAGGCAACCCATGGCTACACCTTC. Translation gives CASSFEATHGYTF.

This chain joins TRBV5-4 and TRBJ2-7; 7 positions match TRBD2. Germline trimming cut 3 bases from V and 1 base from J; bases unmatched to any gene: 10. The CDR3 sequence is 16 residues long. Germline V gives CDR1 SGHNT, CDR2 YYREEE (reference sequence). CDR3 DNA sequence: TGTGCCAGCAGCTGGGGGGGTACCCGCACGTCCTACGAGCAGTACTTC. Amino acids: CASSWGGTRTSYEQYF.

This chain joins TRBV4-2 and TRBJ2-2; 8 positions match TRBD2. Unmatched junction bases numbered 5, after V lost 7 bases and J lost 1 base. This CDR3 is 15 amino acids long. The germline CDR1 and CDR2 sequences are LGHNA and YNFKEQ. CDR3 sequence reads: CASNLAGGNTGELFF. CDR3 bases: TGTGCCAGCAACCTCGCGGGGGGGAACACCGGGGAGCTGTTTTTT.